This T cell receptor beta chain was retrieved from a study of PD-1 blockade in mismatch repair-deficient tumors. Study at large: Patients had approximately 13 mismatch repair-deficient cancer types, all previously treated and progressing.

Sequenced by immunoSEQ multiplex PCR; TCRdb stores in-frame clones only, minus some. The sample yields 15,000 or so clones, more than 70% seen once. A remark on this clone: Its antigen is unidentified.

Whole-study findings and limits: Tumor-resident clones, often undetectable pretreatment in blood, expanded then contracted after pembrolizumab.

From germline, CDR1 is LGHNT and CDR2 FRNRAP. The CDR3 consists of 14 residues. V lost 1 base to trimming and J lost 5 bases, with 8 bases between them. The chain links TRBV12-5 to TRBJ2-2; D is possibly TRBD1 (6 bases). This clonotype was sampled from an adult with mismatch repair-deficient cancer. The specimen was PBMCs, collected before pembrolizumab treatment. The CDR3 loop is CASGLGTGTGELFF. CDR3 in DNA: TGTGCTAGTGGTTTGGGAACAGGGACCGGGGAGCTGTTTTTT.